Each of the 29 T cell receptor beta chains below was sequenced from the same sample in a study of post-analysis software for immune sequencing data. Overall study results and limits: TRBV segments more frequent in patients than in controls numbered roughly 5 and included TRBV5-6, TRBV5-1 and TRBV20-1.

Prepared libraries of TCR beta cDNA carried unique molecular identifiers. Each CDR3 protein gets one entry after TCRdb re-called the PCR reads with MiXCR. The profile covers a few hundred thousand distinct CDR3 sequences, with approximately 31% appearing a single time and about 5.6% taken by the ten largest. These receptors have no known antigen. What was sequenced was blood. Every receptor here comes from a girl aged 2-17 years with multiple sclerosis.

J is TRBJ2-1 and V is TRBV20-1; 9 bases are a match to TRBD1. Germline CDR1 is DFQATT and CDR2 is SNEGSKA (reference sequence). The V gene end was trimmed by 4 bases and the J gene end by 6 bases; junction bases not matched to a gene: 1. The CDR3 covers 12 residues. CDR3 coding DNA: TGCAGTGCTACGGGACAGGGCAATGAGCAGTTCTTC. Its protein product is CSATGQGNEQFF.

The rearrangement joins TRBV12-3 or TRBV12-4 to TRBJ1-5; 11 bases are shared with TRBD1. The CDR3 has 15 amino acids. Trimming cost V 6 bases and J 6 bases; bases outside gene matches: 7. The CDR3 DNA reads as TGTGCCAGCAGCCGCGGGACAGGGGGGATTCAGCCCCAGCATTTT. It encodes CASSRGTGGIQPQHF.

The rearrangement uses TRBV13 and TRBJ2-3; TRBD1 is a possible D gene (7 bases). Trimming took off 5 bases at V and 4 bases at J, with 16 bases between the two ends. The CDR3 sequence is 15 residues long. Germline values: CDR1 PRHDT, CDR2 FYEKMQ (reference sequence). In DNA form, the CDR3 reads TGTGCCAGCAGCCCCGGAGGGGGCTGGGCAGATACGCAGTATTTT. This encodes CASSPGGGWADTQYF.

The V gene is TRBV5-1, the J gene TRBJ2-3, with D perhaps being TRBD1 or TRBD2 (5 bases each). CDR1 and CDR2 (germline): SGHRS, YFSETQ. Deletions cut 8 bases from V and 1 base from J, with 17 bases between. The CDR3 covers 15 residues. As DNA, the CDR3 is TGCGCCAGTAAAAATTCACCGGGACGCACAGATACGCAGTATTTT. Its translation: CASKNSPGRTDTQYF.

There are a few counts of this clonotype. This chain connects TRBV5-6 to TRBJ1-1, with TRBD1 identical over 11 bases. The CDR3 spans 16 residues. V lost 3 bases, J lost 1 base, and 5 bases stayed unmatched. CDR1 is SGHDT and CDR2 is YYEEEE in the germline V gene. CDR3 coding DNA: TGTGCCAGCAGCTACCGGACAGGGGGCCGGAACACTGAAGCTTTCTTT. It is translated as CASSYRTGGRNTEAFF. The full variable domain, with the rest looked up from reference TRBV5-6 and TRBJ1-1, is DAGVTQSPTHLIKTRGQQVTLRCSPKSGHDTVSWYQQALGQGPQFIFQYYEEEERQRGNFPDRFSGHQFPNYSSELNVNALLLGDSALYLCASSYRTGGRNTEAFFGQGTRLTVV.

The J gene is TRBJ1-5, the V gene TRBV13, with D unresolved. V lost 4 bases, J lost 6 bases, and 13 bases lay in between. Germline lookup yields CDR1 PRHDT and CDR2 FYEKMQ (reference sequence). The CDR3 runs to 14 residues. Written as DNA, the CDR3 is TGTGCCAGCAGCTCGAGTGGTTCCAGTCAGCCCCAGCATTTT. Its protein product is CASSSSGSSQPQHF.

The CDR3 sequence: CASSQGQGSAKNIQYF. DNA for the CDR3: TGCGCCAGCAGCCAGGGACAGGGCTCGGCCAAAAACATTCAGTACTTC. J is TRBJ2-4 and V is TRBV4-1, with 9 bases aligning to TRBD1. The junction had 4 bases not matched to a gene; V was cut back by 3 bases and J by 1 base. This CDR3 is built from 16 residues. The germline CDR1 and CDR2 sequences are MGHRA and YSYEKL.

V is TRBV20-1 and J is TRBJ2-6, with 8 bases aligning to TRBD1. In germline, CDR1 is DFQATT, CDR2 SNEGSKA (reference sequence). The J segment lost 1 base and the V segment lost 3 bases, leaving 11 bases of the junction unmatched. This CDR3 is built from 18 residues. CDR3 DNA sequence: TGCAGTGCTAGTCCGTGGGACAGGTTCACATCTGGGGCCAACGTCCTGACTTTC. This gives the protein CSASPWDRFTSGANVLTF.

Only a few counts were recorded for this clonotype. The chain carries TRBV5-1 and TRBJ2-5; D may be TRBD1 (5 bases). From germline, CDR1 is SGHRS and CDR2 YFSETQ. This CDR3 has 12 residues. V lost 7 bases and J 9 bases, leaving 16 bases between the germline ends. CDR3 loop: CASGEAGLAQYF. The CDR3 coding sequence is TGCGCCAGCGGAGAGGCAGGGTTGGCCCAGTACTTC.

In the case of this clonotype: One end of the junction varies from germline; a read error may be responsible. The chain has TRBV5-6 and TRBJ1-2, with TRBD1 identical over 8 bases. CDR1 and CDR2 (germline): SGHDT, YYEEEE. The CDR3 consists of 15 residues. Here the CDR3 DNA reads TGTGCCAGCAGTTTGGGACAGGATGGATACTATGGCTACACCTTC. It codes for CASSLGQDGYYGYTF. The full variable domain, rest sourced from reference TRBV5-6 and TRBJ1-2, is DAGVTQSPTHLIKTRGQQVTLRCSPKSGHDTVSWYQQALGQGPQFIFQYYEEEERQRGNFPDRFSGHQFPNYSSELNVNALLLGDSALYLCASSLGQDGYYGYTFGSGTRLTVV.

Only a few counts were recorded for this clonotype. The chain combines TRBV20-1 with TRBJ2-1; 10 bases agree with TRBD2. CDR3 size: 15 residues. V lost 6 bases and J lost 0; bases outside the gene matches: 5. Per germline, CDR1 DFQATT and CDR2 SNEGSKA (reference sequence). CDR3: CSAERLAGSYNEQFF. The CDR3 region has the DNA TGCAGTGCAGAGAGACTAGCGGGCTCCTACAATGAGCAGTTCTTC.

This clonotype was recorded a few times. This chain connects TRBV29-1 to TRBJ2-4; TRBD2 agrees at 10 bases. This CDR3 has 13 residues. Germline lookup yields CDR1 SQVTM and CDR2 ANQGSEA. Trimming at V came to 6 bases and at J to 5 bases, leaving 4 bases not matched to a gene. Here the CDR3 reads CSVASGGENIQYF. DNA of the CDR3: TGCAGCGTGGCCAGCGGGGGGGAAAACATTCAGTACTTC.

The chain recombines TRBV6-1 with TRBJ2-1; 13 bases line up with TRBD2. CDR1 is MNHNS and CDR2 is SASEGT in the germline V gene. V was pared by 6 bases and J by 5 bases, with 13 bases of the junction left unmatched. The CDR3 totals 18 residues. The DNA of the CDR3 is TGTGCCAGCAGCCGCGGACTAGCGGGGGCCACGGGGCACAATGAGCAGTTCTTC. It encodes CASSRGLAGATGHNEQFF.

As DNA, the CDR3 is TGCGCCAGCAGGGGGACCAGCGGGGAGGAGACCCAGTACTTC. Its translation: CASRGTSGEETQYF. J is TRBJ2-5 and V is TRBV10-2; TRBD2 matches at 7 bases. Trimming at V came to 6 bases and at J to 5 bases, leaving 9 bases not matched to a gene. The CDR3 is 14 amino acids. CDR1 and CDR2 from the germline V gene are WSHSY and SAAADI.

The chain joins TRBV24-1 to TRBJ2-2, with D tentatively TRBD2 (6 bases). This CDR3 spans 12 amino acids. Between the trimmed V and J ends, which lost 7 bases and 6 bases, there was a span of 8 bases. Germline V CDR1 and CDR2: KGHDR, SFDVKD. CDR3 DNA: TGTGCCACCAGACGGGGGTCCGGGGAGCTGTTTTTT. Residues: CATRRGSGELFF.

This clonotype was recorded many times. The chain combines TRBV29-1 with TRBJ2-5; D perhaps matches TRBD1 (5 bases). V was cut by 7 bases and J by 2 bases, with 17 bases left in between. The CDR3 sequence is 14 residues long. CDR1 SQVTM and CDR2 ANQGSEA come from the germline V gene. The DNA of the CDR3 is TGCAGCGGGCTGACAGCCAAGAGACAAGAGACCCAGTACTTC. It translates to CSGLTAKRQETQYF.

V usage is TRBV20-1 and J usage is TRBJ2-2; D is unresolved. CDR1 and CDR2 (germline): DFQATT, SNEGSKA (reference sequence). There are 12 residues in the CDR3. Trimming cost V 3 bases and J 4 bases, with 6 bases left between them. The CDR3 is CSASRSTGELFF. Here the CDR3 DNA reads TGCAGTGCTAGTAGGAGCACCGGGGAGCTGTTTTTT.

This chain uses TRBV7-8 with TRBJ1-2, with D maybe TRBD1 (6 bases). CDR3 length: 15 amino acids. Looked up from germline, CDR1 is SGHVS and CDR2 is FQNEAQ. V was clipped by 5 bases and J by 1 base, with 14 bases between them. CDR3 nucleotide sequence: TGTGCCAGCAGCCCCAGACAGGCCCTTAACTATGGCTACACCTTC. This translates into CASSPRQALNYGYTF.

This clonotype was picked up a small number of times. The chain links TRBV7-2 to TRBJ2-3, with TRBD2 matching 7 bases. The CDR3 has 16 residues. CDR1 is SGHTA and CDR2 is FQGNSA in the germline V gene. V was pared by 5 bases and J by 0 bases, with 8 bases of the junction left unmatched. In DNA form, the CDR3 reads TGTGCCAGCAGCCTTACTAGCGACCCTAGCACAGATACGCAGTATTTT. It is translated as CASSLTSDPSTDTQYF. Supplemented by reference TRBV7-2 and TRBJ2-3, the full variable domain reads GAGVSQSPSNKVTEKGKDVELRCDPISGHTALYWYRQSLGQGLEFLIYFQGNSAPDKSGLPSDRFSAERTGGSVSTLTIQRTQQEDSAVYLCASSLTSDPSTDTQYFGPGTRLTVL.

This clonotype has just a few counts. This chain connects TRBV5-1 to TRBJ1-2, with unresolved D. V was shortened by 4 bases and J by 3 bases, with 13 bases between the two germline ends. The CDR3 is 14 amino acids. From germline, CDR1 is SGHRS and CDR2 YFSETQ. The CDR3 DNA reads TGCGCCAGCAGCCCCCACACCGAGGACTATGGCTACACCTTC. It yields the protein CASSPHTEDYGYTF.

Many counts were recorded for this clonotype. This chain links TRBV29-1 with TRBJ1-2; 8 nucleotides agree with TRBD1. Germline CDR1 is SQVTM and CDR2 is ANQGSEA. After removal of 7 bases from V and 0 bases from J, the junction contained 1 base not matched to a gene. CDR3 size: 12 residues. CDR3 protein: CSGQGTNYGYTF. The CDR3 DNA reads TGCAGCGGACAGGGGACTAACTATGGCTACACCTTC. Full variable domain (remainder filled in from reference TRBV29-1 and TRBJ1-2): SAVISQKPSRDICQRGTSLTIQCQVDSQVTMMFWYRQQPGQSLTLIATANQGSEATYESGFVIDKFPISRPNLTFSTLTVSNMSPEDSSIYLCSGQGTNYGYTFGSGTRLTVV.

This chain connects TRBV9 to TRBJ2-7; unclear D gene. V lost 3 bases and J 1 base, leaving 14 bases between the germline ends. The CDR3 sequence is 15 residues long. Germline CDR1 is SGDLS and CDR2 is YYNGEE. CDR3 in DNA: TGTGCCAGCAGCGGCAGCTCCGGTGATTCCTACGAGCAGTACTTC. Its translation: CASSGSSGDSYEQYF.

This clonotype showed up just a few times. The chain employs TRBV29-1 and TRBJ2-1; TRBD2 agrees at 11 bases. Germline V lookup: CDR1 SQVTM, CDR2 ANQGSEA. The CDR3 runs 14 residues. The V segment lost 6 bases and the J segment 4 bases; nucleotides outside the gene matches: 5. This chain's CDR3 is CSVETSGGYNEQFF. DNA of the CDR3: TGCAGCGTCGAAACTAGCGGGGGTTACAATGAGCAGTTCTTC.

This clonotype was seen more than once but under ten times. V gene TRBV9 combines with J gene TRBJ2-3, with 12 bases matching TRBD1. The CDR3 runs 16 residues. V dropped 0 bases and J dropped 8; count of bases not matched to a gene: 7. Germline lookup yields CDR1 SGDLS and CDR2 YYNGEE. The CDR3, as DNA: TGTGCCAGCAGCGTAGAAGGGGACAGGGGGCGCGGTACGCAGTATTTT. Its translation: CASSVEGDRGRGTQYF.

The V call is TRBV3-1, the J call TRBJ1-5, with D possibly TRBD1 on 5 matching bases. The V gene's germline CDR1 is LGHDT and CDR2 YNNKEL (reference sequence). CDR3 length equals 14 residues. The V gene lost 3 bases and the J gene lost 7 bases, with 13 bases spanning the gap. As DNA, the CDR3 is TGTGCCAGCAGCCAGGGGGGTTTCGAGCAGCCCCAGCATTTT. Encoded protein: CASSQGGFEQPQHF.

This rearrangement joins TRBV9 to TRBJ2-2, with unresolved D. The CDR3 contains 19 residues. Trimming took 3 bases from V and 3 from J, leaving 24 bases between them. Germline V gives CDR1 SGDLS, CDR2 YYNGEE. The CDR3 is CASSAEGRAGTFDTGELFF. The CDR3 coding sequence is TGTGCCAGCAGCGCAGAAGGAAGGGCAGGAACGTTCGACACCGGGGAGCTGTTTTTT.

This clonotype has just a few counts. V is TRBV12-3 or TRBV12-4 and J is TRBJ2-6; either TRBD1 or TRBD2 may supply D (5 bases each). This CDR3 region has 17 residues. Trimming removed 7 bases from V and 4 bases from J, with 20 bases in between. The CDR3 loop is CASTFRDGTEGANVLTF. The CDR3 bases are TGTGCCAGCACCTTCAGGGACGGTACGGAGGGGGCCAACGTCCTGACTTTC.

The V and J genes are TRBV9 and TRBJ1-2; 7 nucleotides line up with TRBD1. V lost 4 bases, J lost 2 bases, and 8 bases stayed unmatched. Germline V gene data show CDR1 as SGDLS and CDR2 as YYNGEE. CDR3 length: 15 amino acids. CDR3 sequence (DNA): TGTGCCAGCAGCCCCTGGGGGACAGCCAACTATGGCTACACCTTC. The encoded protein is CASSPWGTANYGYTF.

This clonotype appeared a few times. The chain joins TRBV29-1 to TRBJ2-1; D tentatively reads TRBD1 or TRBD2 (6 bases each). The CDR3 contains 14 residues. CDR1 and CDR2 (germline): SQVTM, ANQGSEA. V was pared by 7 bases and J by 1 base, with 14 bases between. The CDR3 region is CSGRGGMSYNEQFF. In DNA, the CDR3 is TGCAGCGGGCGAGGGGGGATGTCCTACAATGAGCAGTTCTTC.